The 2 T cell receptor beta chains presented below share a single source sample, sequenced in a study of PD-1 blockade in classical Hodgkin lymphoma. Assay used: immunoSEQ multiplex PCR; TCRdb lists only in-frame clones, some missing. The sample records tens of thousands of clones, roughly nine tenths being singletons. All patients experienced relapse after autologous stem cell transplantation, and brentuximab vedotin exposure was variable. The specimen was peripheral blood mononuclear cells (PBMCs), collected at baseline. These receptors were taken from a human donor with classical Hodgkin lymphoma.

The genes are TRBV18 and TRBJ2-1; 12 nucleotides match TRBD2. V shed 3 bases and J 0 bases; nucleotides not matched to a gene: 15. The CDR3 is 21 amino acids. The V gene's germline CDR1 is KGHSH and CDR2 LQKENI. The CDR3 region is CASSPAQSGTSGWSSYNEQFF. CDR3 DNA: TGTGCCAGCTCACCGGCACAGTCCGGGACTAGCGGGTGGAGCTCCTACAATGAGCAGTTCTTC. Supplemented by reference TRBV18 and TRBJ2-1, the full variable domain reads NAGVMQNPRHLVRRRGQEARLRCSPMKGHSHVYWYRQLPEEGLKFMVYLQKENIIDESGMPKERFSAEFPKEGPSILRIQQVVRGDSAAYFCASSPAQSGTSGWSSYNEQFFGPGTRLTVL.

The rearrangement joins TRBV5-1 to TRBJ1-2, with 7 positions matching TRBD1. Germline V gives CDR1 SGHRS, CDR2 YFSETQ. CDR3 length: 13 residues. V gave up 2 bases and J gave up 7 bases; unmatched junction bases: 5. The CDR3, as DNA: TGCGCCAGCAGCTTCGACAGGGAGGGTGGCTACACCTTC. Its protein product is CASSFDREGGYTF.